Following are 27 T cell receptor beta chains from one sample sequenced in a study of response to subunit inactivated influenza vaccine. TCRdb reprocessed the RT-PCR reads with MiXCR, giving one entry per CDR3 protein. This table has about 700,000 distinct CDR3 sequences, more than 15% appearing once. Specimen: PBMCs from blood, collected 11 to 12 days after vaccination. The receptor source for this set is a man in his fifties who received an inactivated influenza vaccine.

In its sample, this clonotype was seen a few times. This chain joins TRBV4-3 and TRBJ1-1; D is unresolved. Germline V gene lookup returns CDR1 LGHNA and CDR2 YSLEER. V was trimmed by 3 bases and J by 6 bases, leaving 17 bases between them. This CDR3 is 15 amino acids long. The CDR3 reads CASSQAFLGSAEAFF. The DNA for the CDR3 is TGCGCCAGCAGCCAGGCATTCCTGGGGAGCGCTGAAGCTTTCTTT.

The chain carries TRBV13 and TRBJ2-2, with 9 positions matching TRBD2. CDR3 length equals 19 residues. Germline CDR1 is PRHDT and CDR2 is FYEKMQ (reference sequence). Germline trimming cut 5 bases from V and 3 bases from J; bases unmatched to any gene: 16. CDR3 amino acids: CASSPEVIAGAEYTGELFF. The CDR3 DNA reads as TGTGCCAGCAGCCCAGAGGTGATAGCGGGAGCGGAGTACACCGGGGAGCTGTTTTTT. The whole variable domain, filled in from reference TRBV13 and TRBJ2-2, reads AAGVIQSPRHLIKEKRETATLKCYPIPRHDTVYWYQQGPGQDPQFLISFYEKMQSDKGSIPDRFSAQQFSDYHSELNMSSLELGDSALYFCASSPEVIAGAEYTGELFFGEGSRLTVL.

This clonotype showed up just a few times. The J gene is TRBJ2-1, the V gene TRBV29-1; tentatively, D is TRBD1 (5 bases). Deletions cut 6 bases from V and 6 bases from J, with 12 bases between. Germline V CDR1 and CDR2: SQVTM, ANQGSEA. The CDR3 is 12 residues long. CDR3 region: CSVQTEFNEQFF. CDR3 DNA sequence: TGCAGCGTACAGACAGAGTTCAATGAGCAGTTCTTC.

This clonotype was observed at least ten times. The junction departs from the called germline gene at one end, perhaps through a read error. Written as DNA, the CDR3 is TGTGCCAGCAGTTTGAAGGGAAGCTCCTACGAGCAGTACTTC. It yields the protein CASSLKGSSYEQYF. This chain connects TRBV5-1 to TRBJ2-7; D is ambiguous. In germline, CDR1 is SGHRS, CDR2 YFSETQ. The CDR3 length is 14 residues. Based on the CDR3 plus reference TRBV5-1 and TRBJ2-7, the full variable domain is KAGVTQTPRYLIKTRGQQVTLSCSPISGHRSVSWYQQTPGQGLQFLFEYFSETQRNKGNFPGRFSGRQFSNSRSEMNVSTLELGDSALYLCASSLKGSSYEQYFGPGTRLTVT.

This clonotype showed up just a few times. The gene calls are TRBV11-2 and TRBJ2-1; 7 bases agree with TRBD2. The CDR3 contains 14 residues. Germline CDR1 SGHAT, CDR2 FQNNGV. Germline trimming cut 4 bases from V and 3 bases from J; bases unmatched to any gene: 3. CDR3 loop: CASSSGLLYNEQFF. CDR3 nucleotides: TGTGCCAGCAGCTCGGGACTACTCTACAATGAGCAGTTCTTC.

The V and J genes are TRBV7-2 and TRBJ2-7, with 9 bases that match TRBD1. The V and J ends lost 7 bases and 7 bases, in that order; junction bases with no gene match: 14. The CDR3 totals 15 residues. Germline V gives CDR1 SGHTA, CDR2 FQGNSA. CDR3: CASNLLGQGKGEQYF. Here the CDR3 DNA reads TGTGCCAGCAACCTTCTCGGACAGGGGAAGGGGGAGCAGTACTTC.

This sequence joins TRBV20-1 and TRBJ2-2, with D tentatively TRBD2 (7 bases). Looked up from germline, CDR1 is DFQATT and CDR2 is SNEGSKA (reference sequence). The CDR3 is made up of 15 amino acids. The V end was cut by 6 bases, the J end by 6 bases, with 20 bases between. DNA for the CDR3: TGCAGTGCCTGCCCGAGGGGGGGTATGGCCGGGGAGCTGTTTTTT. It is translated as CSACPRGGMAGELFF.

This clonotype was counted only a few times. The rearrangement joins TRBV14 to TRBJ2-7; 11 bases line up with TRBD2. V was pared by 4 bases and J by 6 bases, with 8 bases of the junction left unmatched. The CDR3 runs to 15 residues. CDR1 SGHDN and CDR2 FVKESK come from the germline V gene. CDR3 bases: TGTGCCAGCAGCCCGACGCTAGCGGGGGGATCCGAGCAGTACTTC. Amino acid sequence: CASSPTLAGGSEQYF.

This clonotype was seen more than once but under ten times. The J gene is TRBJ2-2, the V gene TRBV12-3 or TRBV12-4, with 8 bases matching TRBD2. J gave up 6 bases and V 11 bases, and 14 bases lay outside the gene matches. CDR3 length: 15 residues. DNA for the CDR3: TGTGCCGGCCAATCCTCTGGCGGGGGGTCCGGGGAGCTGTTTTTT. It is translated as CAGQSSGGGSGELFF.

This clonotype was detected many times. V usage is TRBV12-3 or TRBV12-4 and J usage is TRBJ2-2; D not resolved. Trimming cost V 7 bases and J 4 bases, with 7 bases left between them. The CDR3 totals 12 residues. CDR3 amino acids: CASTVGTGELFF. The CDR3 DNA reads TGTGCCAGCACCGTAGGCACCGGGGAGCTGTTTTTT.

This clonotype was found many times. This sequence joins TRBV20-1 and TRBJ1-5; 11 bases align to TRBD1. J lost 4 bases, V lost 2 bases, and 4 bases had no gene match. CDR1 and CDR2 from the germline V gene are DFQATT and SNEGSKA (reference sequence). There are 15 residues in the CDR3. CDR3 in amino acids: CSARRGQGGNQPQHF. As DNA, the CDR3 is TGCAGTGCTAGACGGGGACAGGGGGGAAATCAGCCCCAGCATTTT.

This clonotype was found a few times. V usage is TRBV20-1 and J usage is TRBJ1-3; TRBD1 matches at 10 bases. Germline lookup yields CDR1 DFQATT and CDR2 SNEGSKA (reference sequence). Germline trimming cut 0 bases from V and 3 bases from J; bases unmatched to any gene: 5. The CDR3 runs 16 residues. The CDR3 DNA follows: TGCAGTGCTAGAGACACCTGGACAGGGGGTGGAAACACCATATATTTT. It codes for CSARDTWTGGGNTIYF.

The chain recombines TRBV5-1 with TRBJ2-7; 8 bases fit TRBD1. There are 15 residues in the CDR3. With 4 bases clipped from V and 3 bases from J, the junction kept 9 bases outside the gene matches. CDR1 and CDR2 from the germline V gene are SGHRS and YFSETQ. The CDR3 nucleotides read TGCGCCAGCAGCCTAGACACAGGGGGAAACTACGAGCAGTACTTC. Translation: CASSLDTGGNYEQYF.

The chain couples TRBV13 to TRBJ1-4, with TRBD1 matching 8 bases. Per the germline V gene, CDR1 is PRHDT and CDR2 is FYEKMQ (reference sequence). This CDR3 contains 15 residues. V shed 3 bases and J 5 bases; nucleotides not matched to a gene: 5. In nucleotides, the CDR3 is TGTGCCAGCAGCTTGACAGGGGCGGGAAATGAAAAACTGTTTTTT. It encodes CASSLTGAGNEKLFF.

This clonotype has at least ten counts. The CDR3 bases are TGTGCCACCAGCAGAATTACAGGGAACACTGAAGCTTTCTTT. Protein product: CATSRITGNTEAFF. The genes are TRBV15 and TRBJ1-1, with D perhaps matching TRBD1 (5 bases). V was trimmed by 2 bases and J by 1 base, leaving 8 bases between them. The CDR3 is made up of 14 amino acids. CDR1 is LNHNV and CDR2 is YYDKDF in the germline V gene (reference sequence). The whole variable domain, filled in from reference TRBV15 and TRBJ1-1, reads DAMVIQNPRYQVTQFGKPVTLSCSQTLNHNVMYWYQQKSSQAPKLLFHYYDKDFNNEADTPDNFQSRRPNTSFCFLDIRSPGLGDTAMYLCATSRITGNTEAFFGQGTRLTVV.

The chain links TRBV2 to TRBJ2-1; 13 bases match TRBD2. Germline lookup yields CDR1 SNHLY and CDR2 FYNNEI. The V and J ends lost 5 bases and 10 bases, in that order; junction bases with no gene match: 8. There are 15 residues in the CDR3. The CDR3 region is CASSRLAGGPREQFF. The CDR3 DNA reads as TGTGCCAGCAGTAGACTAGCGGGGGGACCCAGGGAGCAGTTCTTC.

V is TRBV6-5 and J is TRBJ2-2, with 10 bases identical to TRBD1. Unmatched junction bases numbered 10, after V lost 4 bases and J lost 2 bases. Germline V lookup: CDR1 MNHEY, CDR2 SVGAGI. The CDR3 loop spans 18 amino acids. The DNA for the CDR3 is TGTGCCAGCAGTTCGCGACAGGGGGCGATGATAAACACCGGGGAGCTGTTTTTT. It encodes CASSSRQGAMINTGELFF.

This clonotype was recorded a few times. This CDR3 is CSAPVQGKGNEQYF. The CDR3, as DNA: TGCAGTGCTCCGGTACAGGGGAAGGGGAACGAGCAGTACTTC. This chain connects TRBV20-1 to TRBJ2-7; the match to TRBD1 covers 7 bases. V shed 5 bases, J shed 5 bases, and the junction held 12 bases outside the gene matches. The germline gives CDR1 DFQATT, CDR2 SNEGSKA (reference sequence). This CDR3 is built from 14 residues.

In this sample, this clonotype turned up a few times. The V and J genes are TRBV27 and TRBJ2-7; D possibly corresponds to TRBD1 (6 bases). CDR3 length equals 17 residues. V lost 2 bases and J lost 3, with 20 bases in between. The V gene's germline CDR1 is MNHEY and CDR2 SMNVEV (reference sequence). Here the CDR3 reads CASSLPRTVCAFYEQYF. DNA for the CDR3: TGTGCCAGCAGTTTACCCCGGACAGTTTGTGCTTTCTACGAGCAGTACTTC.

This clonotype was seen at least ten times. This chain uses TRBV6-5 with TRBJ1-3, with D possibly being TRBD1 (5 bases). Per germline, CDR1 MNHEY and CDR2 SVGAGI. Trimming removed 2 bases from V and 7 bases from J, with 21 bases in between. There are 17 residues in the CDR3. The CDR3 DNA follows: TGTGCCAGCAGTTACACACGACCGGGACCGCGTTTTAACACCATATATTTT. This translates into CASSYTRPGPRFNTIYF.

The V gene is TRBV10-3, the J gene TRBJ2-7; D unclear. CDR1 ENHRY and CDR2 SYGVKD come from the germline V gene. Trimming left V 0 bases short and J 2 bases short, with 14 bases between. CDR3 length equals 16 residues. The CDR3 loop reads CAISESLESGTYEQYF. The CDR3 DNA is TGTGCCATCAGTGAGTCGTTGGAGTCAGGTACCTACGAGCAGTACTTC.

This clonotype has only a few counts. The rearrangement uses TRBV3-1 and TRBJ2-7; 9 nucleotides match TRBD1. Losses at the gene ends were 6 bases for V and 5 bases for J; bases not matched to a gene: 11. The CDR3 sequence is 15 residues long. Germline values: CDR1 LGHDT, CDR2 YNNKEL (reference sequence). CDR3 amino acids: CASSNTGGSPNEQYF. CDR3 sequence (DNA): TGTGCCAGCAGTAATACAGGGGGCAGTCCCAACGAGCAGTACTTC.

The V gene is TRBV29-1, the J gene TRBJ1-1, with TRBD1 as a possible D gene (5 bases). The CDR3 sequence is 14 residues long. Germline V gene sequence: CDR1 SQVTM, CDR2 ANQGSEA. Trimming shortened V by 4 bases and J by 0 bases, and 12 bases separated the two germline ends. The CDR3 nucleotides read TGCAGCGTTGGGGGCAGGCTCATGAACACTGAAGCTTTCTTT. This translates into CSVGGRLMNTEAFF.

The V gene is TRBV29-1, the J gene TRBJ2-3; 12 bases map to TRBD1. Trimming took 5 bases from V and 0 from J; bases not matched to a gene: 12. Germline V gives CDR1 SQVTM, CDR2 ANQGSEA. The CDR3 length is 18 residues. The DNA of the CDR3 is TGCAGCGTTCTCGATCCTCTGGGACAGGGGGCTAGCACAGATACGCAGTATTTT. It codes for CSVLDPLGQGASTDTQYF.

This clonotype was observed a few times. This chain uses TRBV6-1 with TRBJ2-1; 15 nucleotides align to TRBD2. With 5 bases clipped from V and 9 bases from J, the junction kept 8 bases outside the gene matches. This CDR3 spans 16 amino acids. CDR1 and CDR2 (germline): MNHNS, SASEGT. CDR3 region: CASSPLGLAGGSEQFF. The DNA for the CDR3 is TGTGCCAGCAGTCCCCTGGGACTAGCGGGAGGATCTGAGCAGTTCTTC.

This clonotype has ten or more counts. This chain uses TRBV20-1 with TRBJ1-3; no clear D. The ends were cut back, 7 bases at V and 0 bases at J, with 7 bases in the middle. From germline, CDR1 is DFQATT and CDR2 SNEGSKA (reference sequence). The CDR3 covers 12 residues. CDR3 sequence reads: CSVSYSGNTIYF. The CDR3, as DNA: TGCAGTGTGTCCTACTCTGGAAACACCATATATTTT.

V usage is TRBV5-1 and J usage is TRBJ2-1; 9 bases fit TRBD1. Losses at the gene ends were 6 bases for V and 7 bases for J; bases not matched to a gene: 8. The CDR3 loop spans 14 amino acids. The germline gives CDR1 SGHRS, CDR2 YFSETQ. The CDR3: CASNPGTGSNEQFF. DNA of the CDR3: TGCGCCAGCAATCCAGGGACAGGGTCGAATGAGCAGTTCTTC.